This T cell receptor (beta chain) was identified during a study of Graves' ophthalmopathy and Graves' hyperthyroidism. The overall study: The study drew peripheral blood at initial diagnosis, before any treatment. Study results and caveats: Most expanded thyroid clonotypes above 0.001 frequency also appeared in blood. A model of 13 signatures distinguished ophthalmopathy from stable hyperthyroidism at approximately 90% sensitivity and 70% to 84% specificity.

This clonotype has only one observation. What it binds is not known. Amplification targeted the TCR beta CDR3 regions, with RNA transcripts as the source material. RT-PCR was first run with HTBI primers, then multiplex PCR in a second round. TCRdb fed the multiplex PCR reads into MiXCR, producing one record per CDR3 protein. The profile shows over 45,000 distinct CDR3 sequences, around 45% of them singletons. The clonotype originates from an adult man with Graves' ophthalmopathy. The sequencing sample was made of peripheral blood.

The CDR3 DNA reads TGTGCCAGCAGCCCTCGCTCGGGACTAACAGCAACACAAGAGACCCAGTACTTC. Translated: CASSPRSGLTATQETQYF. The chain couples TRBV9 to TRBJ2-5; 7 positions agree with TRBD2. There are 18 residues in the CDR3. CDR1 is SGDLS and CDR2 is YYNGEE in the germline V gene. The V segment lost 4 bases and the J segment 2 bases; nucleotides outside the gene matches: 17.